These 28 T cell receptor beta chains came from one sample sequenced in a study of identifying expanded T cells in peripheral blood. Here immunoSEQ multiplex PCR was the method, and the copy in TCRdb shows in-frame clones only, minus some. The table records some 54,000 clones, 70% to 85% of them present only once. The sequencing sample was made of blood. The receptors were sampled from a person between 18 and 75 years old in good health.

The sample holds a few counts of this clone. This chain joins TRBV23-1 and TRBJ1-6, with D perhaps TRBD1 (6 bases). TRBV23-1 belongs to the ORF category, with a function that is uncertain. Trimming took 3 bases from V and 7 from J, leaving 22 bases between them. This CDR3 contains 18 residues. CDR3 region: CASSHPLGGASWNSPLHF. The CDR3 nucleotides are TGCGCCAGCAGTCATCCCCTCGGGGGGGCGTCTTGGAATTCACCCCTCCACTTT.

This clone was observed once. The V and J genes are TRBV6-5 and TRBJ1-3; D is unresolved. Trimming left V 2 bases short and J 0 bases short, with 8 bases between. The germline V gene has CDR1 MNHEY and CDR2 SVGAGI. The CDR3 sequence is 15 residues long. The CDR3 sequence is CASSYKPRSGNTIYF. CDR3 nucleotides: TGTGCCAGCAGTTACAAACCACGCTCTGGAAACACCATATATTTT.

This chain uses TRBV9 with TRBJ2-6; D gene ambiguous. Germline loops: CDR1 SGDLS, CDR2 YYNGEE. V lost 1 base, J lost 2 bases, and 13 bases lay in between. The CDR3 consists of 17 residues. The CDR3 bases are TGTGCCAGCAGCGTAACCGCCACGTGGGCTGGGGCCAACGTCCTGACTTTC. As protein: CASSVTATWAGANVLTF. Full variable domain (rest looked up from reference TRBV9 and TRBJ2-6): DSGVTQTPKHLITATGQRVTLRCSPRSGDLSVYWYQQSLDQGLQFLIQYYNGEERAKGNILERFSAQQFPDLHSELNLSSLELGDSALYFCASSVTATWAGANVLTFGAGSRLTVL.

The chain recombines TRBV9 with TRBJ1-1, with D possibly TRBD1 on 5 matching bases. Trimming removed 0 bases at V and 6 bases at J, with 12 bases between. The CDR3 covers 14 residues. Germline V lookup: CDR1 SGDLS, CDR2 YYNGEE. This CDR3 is CASSVEIRDSEAFF. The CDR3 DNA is TGTGCCAGCAGCGTAGAGATCCGGGACTCTGAAGCTTTCTTT.

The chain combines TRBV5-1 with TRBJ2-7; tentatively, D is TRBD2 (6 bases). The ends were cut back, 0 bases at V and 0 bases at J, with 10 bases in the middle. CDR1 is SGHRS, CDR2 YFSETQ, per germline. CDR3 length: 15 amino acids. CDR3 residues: CASSLEGRSSYEQYF. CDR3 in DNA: TGCGCCAGCAGCTTGGAAGGGAGGTCCTCCTACGAGCAGTACTTC.

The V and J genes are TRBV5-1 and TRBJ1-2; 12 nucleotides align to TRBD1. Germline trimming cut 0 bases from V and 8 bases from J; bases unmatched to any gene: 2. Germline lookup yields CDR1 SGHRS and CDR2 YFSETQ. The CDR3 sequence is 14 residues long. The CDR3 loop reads CASSLAGTGGGYTF. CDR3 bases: TGCGCCAGCAGCTTGGCGGGGACAGGGGGCGGCTACACCTTC.

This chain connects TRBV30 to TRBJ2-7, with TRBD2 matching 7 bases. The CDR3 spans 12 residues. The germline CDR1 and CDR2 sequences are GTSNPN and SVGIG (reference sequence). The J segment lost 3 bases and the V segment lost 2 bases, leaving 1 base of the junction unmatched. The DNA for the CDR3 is TGTGCCTGGAGTTGGGACTACTACGAGCAGTACTTC. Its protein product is CAWSWDYYEQYF. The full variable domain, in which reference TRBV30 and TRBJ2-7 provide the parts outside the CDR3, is SQTIHQWPATLVQPVGSPLSLECTVEGTSNPNLYWYRQAAGRGLQLLFYSVGIGQISSEVPQNLSASRPQDRQFILSSKKLLLSDSGFYLCAWSWDYYEQYFGPGTRLTVT.

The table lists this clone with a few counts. CDR3 nucleotides: TGTGCCAGCAGCCCCGTGACAGAAAATTCACCCCTCCACTTT. It codes for CASSPVTENSPLHF. The chain combines TRBV5-6 with TRBJ1-6, with a possible D match to TRBD1 (5 bases). The germline V and J ends were trimmed by 4 bases and 7 bases, with 12 bases remaining between them. The CDR3 is made up of 14 amino acids. CDR1 and CDR2 (germline): SGHDT, YYEEEE.

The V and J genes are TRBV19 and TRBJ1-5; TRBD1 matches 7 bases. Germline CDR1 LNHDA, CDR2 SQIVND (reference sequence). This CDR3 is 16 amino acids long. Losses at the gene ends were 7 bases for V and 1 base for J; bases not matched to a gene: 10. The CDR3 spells CASTLGGGKSNQPQHF. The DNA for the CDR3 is TGTGCCAGTACCTTGGGAGGGGGCAAGAGCAATCAGCCCCAGCATTTT.

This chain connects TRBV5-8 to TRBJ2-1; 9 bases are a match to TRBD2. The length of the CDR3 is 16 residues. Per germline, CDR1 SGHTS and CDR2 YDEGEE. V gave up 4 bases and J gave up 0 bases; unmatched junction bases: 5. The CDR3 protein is CASSRGTSFSYNEQFF. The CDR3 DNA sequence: TGTGCCAGCAGCCGGGGGACTAGCTTCTCCTACAATGAGCAGTTCTTC. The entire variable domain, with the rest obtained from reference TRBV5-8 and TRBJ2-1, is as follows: EAGVTQSPTHLIKTRGQQATLRCSPISGHTSVYWYQQALGLGLQFLLWYDEGEERNRGNFPPRFSGRQFPNYSSELNVNALELEDSALYLCASSRGTSFSYNEQFFGPGTRLTVL.

The CDR3: CASRINRGTGELFF. For the CDR3, the DNA is TGTGCCAGCAGGATCAACAGGGGGACCGGGGAGCTGTTTTTT. The genes are TRBV7-3 and TRBJ2-2; TRBD1 matches 8 bases. V was pared by 6 bases and J by 5 bases, with 5 bases of the junction left unmatched. In germline, CDR1 is SGHTA, CDR2 FQGTGA. The CDR3 sequence is 14 residues long.

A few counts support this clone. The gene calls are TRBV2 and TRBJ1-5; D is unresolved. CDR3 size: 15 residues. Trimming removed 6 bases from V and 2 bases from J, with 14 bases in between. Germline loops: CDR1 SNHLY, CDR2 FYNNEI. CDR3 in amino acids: CASRIGFLGNQPQHF. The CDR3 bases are TGTGCCAGCAGAATCGGGTTTCTAGGCAATCAGCCCCAGCATTTT.

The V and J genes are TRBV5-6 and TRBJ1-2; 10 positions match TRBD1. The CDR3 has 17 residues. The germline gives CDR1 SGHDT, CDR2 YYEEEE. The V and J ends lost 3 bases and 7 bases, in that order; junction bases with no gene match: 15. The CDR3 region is CASSSLRTGGTPGGYTF. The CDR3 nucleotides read TGTGCCAGCAGCTCGTTACGGACAGGGGGGACTCCCGGTGGCTACACCTTC.

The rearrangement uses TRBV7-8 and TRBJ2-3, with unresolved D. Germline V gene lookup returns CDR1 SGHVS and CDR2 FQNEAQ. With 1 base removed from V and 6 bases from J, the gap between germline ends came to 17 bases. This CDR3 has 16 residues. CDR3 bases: TGTGCCAGCAGCTTAGGCCCCCCACTTCCACAGGATACGCAGTATTTT. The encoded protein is CASSLGPPLPQDTQYF.

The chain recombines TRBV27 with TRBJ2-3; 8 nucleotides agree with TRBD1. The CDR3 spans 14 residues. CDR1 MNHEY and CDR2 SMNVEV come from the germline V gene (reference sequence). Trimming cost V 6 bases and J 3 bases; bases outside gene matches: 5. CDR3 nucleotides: TGTGCCAGCAGCACCGGGACAGGAACAGATACGCAGTATTTT. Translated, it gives CASSTGTGTDTQYF.

The DNA of the CDR3 is TGTGCCAGCAGCGAAGGGGGAGAGACCCAGTACTTC. Translating it yields CASSEGGETQYF. The V and J genes are TRBV9 and TRBJ2-5; maybe TRBD1 (6 bases). CDR3 size: 12 residues. V lost 3 bases and J 4 bases, leaving 7 bases between the germline ends. Germline V gives CDR1 SGDLS, CDR2 YYNGEE.

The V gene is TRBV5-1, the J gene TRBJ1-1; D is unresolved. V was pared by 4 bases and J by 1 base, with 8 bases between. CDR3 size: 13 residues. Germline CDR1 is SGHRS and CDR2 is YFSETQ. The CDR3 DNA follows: TGCGCCAGCAGCCACTCGGCGAACACTGAAGCTTTCTTT. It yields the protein CASSHSANTEAFF. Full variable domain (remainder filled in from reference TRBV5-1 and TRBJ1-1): KAGVTQTPRYLIKTRGQQVTLSCSPISGHRSVSWYQQTPGQGLQFLFEYFSETQRNKGNFPGRFSGRQFSNSRSEMNVSTLELGDSALYLCASSHSANTEAFFGQGTRLTVV.

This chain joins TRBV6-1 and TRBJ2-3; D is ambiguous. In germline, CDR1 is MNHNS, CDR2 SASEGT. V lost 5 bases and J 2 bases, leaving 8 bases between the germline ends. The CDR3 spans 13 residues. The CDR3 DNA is TGTGCCAGCAGTCCCCGAGACACAGATACGCAGTATTTT. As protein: CASSPRDTDTQYF.

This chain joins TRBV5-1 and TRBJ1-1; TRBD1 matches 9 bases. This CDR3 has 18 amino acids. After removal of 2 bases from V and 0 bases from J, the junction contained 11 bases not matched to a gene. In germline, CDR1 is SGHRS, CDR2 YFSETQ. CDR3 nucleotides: TGCGCCAGCAGCTTCGGGTTTGAGACAGGGGGAATGAACACTGAAGCTTTCTTT. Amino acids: CASSFGFETGGMNTEAFF.

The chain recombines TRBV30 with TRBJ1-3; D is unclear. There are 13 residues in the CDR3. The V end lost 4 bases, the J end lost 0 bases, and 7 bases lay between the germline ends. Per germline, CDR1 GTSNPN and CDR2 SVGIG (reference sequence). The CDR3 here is CAWTWGSGNTIYF. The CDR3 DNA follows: TGTGCCTGGACCTGGGGCTCTGGAAACACCATATATTTT.

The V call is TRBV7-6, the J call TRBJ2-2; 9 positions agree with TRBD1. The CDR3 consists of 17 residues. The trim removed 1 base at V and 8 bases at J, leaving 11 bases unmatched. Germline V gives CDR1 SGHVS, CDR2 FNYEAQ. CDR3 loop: CASSLVLPGQGNGELFF. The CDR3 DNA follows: TGTGCCAGCAGCTTAGTTTTACCGGGACAGGGAAATGGGGAGCTGTTTTTT.

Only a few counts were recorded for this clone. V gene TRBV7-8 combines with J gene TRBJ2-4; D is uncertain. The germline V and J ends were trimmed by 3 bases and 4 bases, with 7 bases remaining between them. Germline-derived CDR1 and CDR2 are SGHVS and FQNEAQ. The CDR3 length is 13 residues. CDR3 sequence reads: CASSLAKKNIQYF. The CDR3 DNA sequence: TGTGCCAGCAGCTTGGCTAAAAAAAACATTCAGTACTTC. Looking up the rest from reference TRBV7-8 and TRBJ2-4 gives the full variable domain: GAGVSQSPRYKVAKRGQDVALRCDPISGHVSLFWYQQALGQGPEFLTYFQNEAQLDKSGLPSDRFFAERPEGSVSTLKIQRTQQEDSAVYLCASSLAKKNIQYFGAGTRLSVL.

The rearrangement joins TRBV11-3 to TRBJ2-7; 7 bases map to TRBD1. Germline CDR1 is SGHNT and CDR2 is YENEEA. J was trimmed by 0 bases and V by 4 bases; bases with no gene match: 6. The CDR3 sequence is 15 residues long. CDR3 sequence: CASSSWTGSSYEQYF. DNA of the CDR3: TGTGCCAGCAGCTCGTGGACAGGAAGCTCCTACGAGCAGTACTTC.

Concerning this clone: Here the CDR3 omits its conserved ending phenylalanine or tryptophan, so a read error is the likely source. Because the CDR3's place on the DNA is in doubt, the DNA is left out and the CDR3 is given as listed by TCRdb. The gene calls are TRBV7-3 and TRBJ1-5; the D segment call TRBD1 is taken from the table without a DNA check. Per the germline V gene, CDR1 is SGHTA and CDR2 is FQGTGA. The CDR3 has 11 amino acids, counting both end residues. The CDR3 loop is CASSYPGQGQE.

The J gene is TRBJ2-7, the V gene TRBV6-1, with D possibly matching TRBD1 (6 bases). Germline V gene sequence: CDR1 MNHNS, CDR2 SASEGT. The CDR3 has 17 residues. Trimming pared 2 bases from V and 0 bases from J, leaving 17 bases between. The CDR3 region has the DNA TGTGCCAGCAGTGAACCAGGAGACAGGCGGAGCTCCTACGAGCAGTACTTC. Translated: CASSEPGDRRSSYEQYF.

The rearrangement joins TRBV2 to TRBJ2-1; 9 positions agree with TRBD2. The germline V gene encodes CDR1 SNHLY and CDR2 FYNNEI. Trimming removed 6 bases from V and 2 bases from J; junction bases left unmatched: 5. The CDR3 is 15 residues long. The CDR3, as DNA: TGTGCCAGCAGAGGGCGGGAGGGCCCCTACAATGAGCAGTTCTTC. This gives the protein CASRGREGPYNEQFF.

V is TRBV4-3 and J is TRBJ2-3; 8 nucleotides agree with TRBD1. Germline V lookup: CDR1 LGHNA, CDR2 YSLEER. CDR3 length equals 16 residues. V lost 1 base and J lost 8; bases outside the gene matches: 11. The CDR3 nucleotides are TGCGCCAGCAGCCAAGTAGCAGGGGGCCGTGAGGGTACGCAGTATTTT. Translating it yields CASSQVAGGREGTQYF.

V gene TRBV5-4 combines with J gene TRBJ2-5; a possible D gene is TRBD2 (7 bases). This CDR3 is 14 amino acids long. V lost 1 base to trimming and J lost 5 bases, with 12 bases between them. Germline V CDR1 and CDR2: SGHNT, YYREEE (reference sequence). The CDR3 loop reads CASSLRGAGETQYF. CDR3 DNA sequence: TGTGCCAGCAGCTTGCGGGGGGCCGGGGAGACCCAGTACTTC.